These T cell receptor beta chains were read from a single sample in a study of blood T cell repertoires in COVID-19. The assay was immunoSEQ multiplex PCR, and TCRdb's table has in-frame clones only and misses some. This table holds approximately 180,000 clones, around 89% found once. Sequenced material: peripheral blood. The receptors shown here come from a human donor in a cohort sampled during active COVID-19. The CDR3 runs from the conserved cysteine through the conserved F or W. Fields, in order: CDR3 protein, CDR3 DNA, J gene, D gene, clone size, V gene. The D gene is left open where the match is weak. For some rows the clone size is stated as once, few or many, or as a class when expanded; others skip it.

CARKQGAEETQYF TGTGCCAGAAAACAGGGGGCTGAGGAGACCCAGTACTTC TRBJ2-5 TRBD1 NA TRBV2
CASSLFRGGTEAFF TGCGCCAGCAGCTTGTTCAGGGGTGGCACTGAAGCTTTCTTT TRBJ1-1 NA NA TRBV5-1
CASSTTGGADNEQFF TGTGCCAGTAGTACTACAGGGGGCGCCGACAATGAGCAGTTCTTC TRBJ2-1 TRBD1 NA TRBV19
CASSVASVSYNEQFF TGTGCCAGCAGCGTAGCGTCTGTATCCTACAATGAGCAGTTCTTC TRBJ2-1 NA NA TRBV9
CASSPRDRGVLTNEKLFF TGTGCCAGCAGCCCTAGGGACAGGGGGGTCTTGACTAATGAAAAACTGTTTTTT TRBJ1-4 TRBD1 once TRBV28
CASSPIAPTHNEQFF TGTGCCAGCAGCCCCATCGCCCCGACTCACAATGAGCAGTTCTTC TRBJ2-1 NA NA TRBV3-1/TRBV3-2
CASSLLAAARTGELFF TGTGCCAGCAGTCTACTAGCGGCAGCCCGCACCGGGGAGCTGTTTTTT TRBJ2-2 TRBD2 few TRBV2
CASSPRSRGWQETQYF TGTGCCAGCAGCCCACGATCACGAGGGTGGCAAGAGACCCAGTACTTC TRBJ2-5 NA NA TRBV7-2
CASSIRQMNQPQHF TGTGCCAGCAGTATCAGGCAGATGAATCAGCCCCAGCATTTT TRBJ1-5 NA NA TRBV7-2
CASSPTRGRPHEQYF TGTGCCAGCAGCCCCACGAGGGGGCGCCCCCACGAGCAGTACTTC TRBJ2-7 TRBD1 NA TRBV6-2/TRBV6-3
CAISESGGRDGYTF TGTGCCATCAGTGAGTCGGGGGGGCGTGATGGCTACACCTTC TRBJ1-2 NA NA TRBV10-3
CASSPMTSPISYEQYF TGTGCCAGCTCACCCATGACTAGCCCCATATCCTACGAGCAGTACTTC TRBJ2-7 TRBD2 NA TRBV18
CASSVDSRYSNQPQHF TGTGCCAGCAGCGTCGACAGTCGCTATAGCAATCAGCCCCAGCATTTT TRBJ1-5 NA once TRBV7-2
CASNREPNSPLHF TGTGCCAGCAACCGGGAGCCAAATTCACCCCTCCACTTT TRBJ1-6 NA NA TRBV21-1
CASSWRGSGSSYNEQFF TGTGCCAGCAGCTGGAGGGGTAGCGGGAGCTCCTACAATGAGCAGTTCTTC TRBJ2-1 TRBD2 NA TRBV11-2
CASSGLGGNSGANVLTF TGTGCCAGCAGCGGTCTCGGCGGCAACTCTGGGGCCAACGTCCTGACTTTC TRBJ2-6 NA NA TRBV9
CASSPEISGWEQYF TGTGCCAGCTCACCGGAGATATCTGGCTGGGAGCAGTACTTC TRBJ2-7 NA once TRBV18
CASSWTDENIQYF TGTGCCAGCAGCTGGACAGATGAAAACATTCAGTACTTC TRBJ2-4 NA NA TRBV7-2
CASSINQVNTEAFF TGTGCCAGTAGTATAAACCAGGTGAACACTGAAGCTTTCTTT TRBJ1-1 NA NA TRBV19
CAISAGAGVGTDTQYF TGTGCCATCAGTGCTGGAGCGGGGGTGGGCACAGATACGCAGTATTTT TRBJ2-3 TRBD2 NA TRBV10-3
CASSIAGATDTQYF TGTGCCAGCAGTATAGCGGGAGCGACAGATACGCAGTATTTT TRBJ2-3 TRBD2 NA TRBV6-5
CASSVGALGANVLTF TGTGCCAGCAGCGTAGGGGCGCTTGGGGCCAACGTCCTGACTTTC TRBJ2-6 NA NA TRBV9
CASSARPRGGETQYF TGTGCCAGCAGTGCCCGTCCCCGGGGGGGAGAGACCCAGTACTTC TRBJ2-5 TRBD2 NA TRBV2
CAISDGQGNTEAFF TGTGCCATCAGTGACGGACAGGGGAATACTGAAGCTTTCTTT TRBJ1-1 TRBD1 NA TRBV10-3
CASSPGLASNYEQYF TGTGCCAGCAGCCCTGGACTAGCTAGCAATTACGAGCAGTACTTC TRBJ2-7 TRBD2 NA TRBV9
CAWSPGKETQYF TGTGCCTGGAGTCCAGGGAAAGAGACCCAGTACTTC TRBJ2-5 NA NA TRBV30
CASSQRETQYF TGTGCCAGCAGCCAGAGGGAGACCCAGTACTTC TRBJ2-5 NA NA TRBV7-2
CASSLSTGSGNTIYF TGTGCCAGCAGCTTAAGTACAGGGTCTGGAAACACCATATATTTT TRBJ1-3 NA NA TRBV11-2
CASSTRASGGTDTQYF TGTGCCAGCAGTACCCGGGCTAGCGGGGGCACAGATACGCAGTATTTT TRBJ2-3 TRBD2 NA TRBV27
CASSPRTGNEKLFF TGTGCCAGCAGCCCTCGGACGGGGAATGAAAAACTGTTTTTT TRBJ1-4 NA NA TRBV9
CASSQASSVAGSTDTQYF TGCGCCAGCAGCCAAGCATCATCGGTAGCGGGGTCCACAGATACGCAGTATTTT TRBJ2-3 TRBD2 NA TRBV4-3
CASSLGQTTNYGYTF TGTGCCAGCAGCCTCGGACAGACGACTAACTATGGCTACACCTTC TRBJ1-2 NA NA TRBV21-1
CASKTGGAVGEAFF TGTGCCAGCAAGACAGGGGGCGCGGTTGGTGAAGCTTTCTTT TRBJ1-1 TRBD1 NA TRBV27
CASSLRHRPEDTQYF TGTGCCAGCAGTTTGAGGCACAGGCCCGAGGATACGCAGTATTTT TRBJ2-3 NA NA TRBV27
CASSLGLAGGPIGETQYF TGTGCCAGCAGTTTAGGACTAGCGGGAGGGCCTATTGGAGAGACCCAGTACTTC TRBJ2-5 TRBD2 NA TRBV28
CASSRDRGAPYEQYF TGTGCCAGCAGCCGGGACAGGGGGGCCCCATACGAGCAGTACTTC TRBJ2-7 TRBD1 NA TRBV7-2
CASSPPGDGELFF TGTGCCAGCAGCCCGCCAGGGGACGGGGAGCTGTTTTTT TRBJ2-2 NA NA TRBV7-6
CASSSTFGTGVGNTIYF TGTGCCAGCAGCTCAACCTTTGGGACAGGGGTGGGAAACACCATATATTTT TRBJ1-3 TRBD1 NA TRBV5-4
CASSKGTTNTGELFF TGCGCCAGCAGCAAAGGGACAACTAACACCGGGGAGCTGTTTTTT TRBJ2-2 NA NA TRBV5-1
CARTQGAADTQYF TGTGCCAGGACACAGGGGGCTGCAGATACGCAGTATTTT TRBJ2-3 TRBD1 once TRBV2
CASSLGLAGVYEQYF TGCGCCAGCAGCTTGGGACTAGCGGGGGTATACGAGCAGTACTTC TRBJ2-7 TRBD2 NA TRBV5-1
CASSLKGHEAFF TGTGCCAGCAGCTTAAAAGGACATGAAGCTTTCTTT TRBJ1-1 NA once TRBV11-3
CSVDVSGTDSEAFF TGCAGCGTTGACGTTTCCGGGACAGACTCTGAAGCTTTCTTT TRBJ1-1 TRBD1 NA TRBV29-1
CASSLDRRGSPYNEQFF TGTGCCAGCAGCCTAGACCGTCGCGGGAGTCCCTACAATGAGCAGTTCTTC TRBJ2-1 TRBD2 NA TRBV7-2
CASSLPGQGPETQYF TGTGCCAGCAGCCTTCCGGGACAGGGGCCAGAGACCCAGTACTTC TRBJ2-5 TRBD1 NA TRBV3-1/TRBV3-2
CASSRDRGRNGGNEKLFF TGCGCCAGCAGTAGGGACAGGGGGCGAAATGGGGGTAATGAAAAACTGTTTTTT TRBJ1-4 TRBD1 NA TRBV23-1
CASSQSSGRASYNEQFF TGTGCCAGCAGCCAATCTAGCGGGAGGGCCTCCTACAATGAGCAGTTCTTC TRBJ2-1 TRBD2 NA TRBV3-1/TRBV3-2
CASSLFGGAPDTQYF TGTGCCAGCAGCTTATTTGGGGGCGCGCCAGATACGCAGTATTTT TRBJ2-3 NA NA TRBV13
CASSQGGRGTQYF TGTGCCAGCAGCCAAGGAGGGAGAGGGACCCAGTACTTC TRBJ2-5 NA NA TRBV3-1/TRBV3-2
CASSETGTGGYEQFF TGCGCCAGCAGCGAGACCGGGACAGGGGGCTATGAGCAGTTCTTC TRBJ2-1 TRBD1 NA TRBV4-1
CASSPWTMGLTGANVLTF TGTGCCAGCAGCCCGTGGACCATGGGACTTACTGGGGCCAACGTCCTGACTTTC TRBJ2-6 NA NA TRBV27
CASSQDLGGTDYEQYF TGCGCCAGCAGCCAAGATTTAGGAGGCACAGACTACGAGCAGTACTTC TRBJ2-7 NA once TRBV4-3
CASSPTGGREQYF TGTGCCAGCAGCCCGACAGGGGGCCGCGAGCAGTACTTC TRBJ2-7 TRBD1 NA TRBV11-2
CASSLHSPMSWGYTF TGTGCCAGCAGTTTACACAGCCCCATGTCGTGGGGCTACACCTTC TRBJ1-2 NA NA TRBV27
CASSLGGGGNNEQFF TGTGCCAGCTCCCTCGGGGGAGGAGGTAACAATGAGCAGTTCTTC TRBJ2-1 NA once TRBV18